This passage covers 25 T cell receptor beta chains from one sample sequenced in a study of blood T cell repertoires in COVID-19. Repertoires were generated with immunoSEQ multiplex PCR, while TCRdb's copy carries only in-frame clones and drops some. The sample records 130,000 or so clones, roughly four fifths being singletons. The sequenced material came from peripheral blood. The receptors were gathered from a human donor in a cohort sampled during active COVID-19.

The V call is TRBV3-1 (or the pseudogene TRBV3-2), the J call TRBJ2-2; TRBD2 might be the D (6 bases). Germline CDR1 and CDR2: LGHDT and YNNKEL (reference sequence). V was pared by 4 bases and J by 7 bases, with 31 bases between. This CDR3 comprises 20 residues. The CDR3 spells CASSPTVRPPKGLRGGELFF. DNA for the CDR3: TGTGCCAGCAGCCCGACGGTAAGGCCCCCGAAGGGGTTGCGGGGCGGGGAGCTGTTTTTT.

The CDR3 loop reads CASSLGTGDEQYF. The CDR3 DNA reads as TGTGCCAGCTCACTCGGGACAGGGGACGAGCAGTACTTC. This chain connects TRBV18 to TRBJ2-7; 10 bases map to TRBD1. Germline V gene sequence: CDR1 KGHSH, CDR2 LQKENI. The trim removed 4 bases at V and 5 bases at J, leaving 2 bases unmatched. The length of the CDR3 is 13 residues.

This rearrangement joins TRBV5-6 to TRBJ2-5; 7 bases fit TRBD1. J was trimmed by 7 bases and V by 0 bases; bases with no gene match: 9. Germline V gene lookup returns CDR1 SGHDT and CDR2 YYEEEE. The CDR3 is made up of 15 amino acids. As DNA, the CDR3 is TGTGCCAGCAGCTTGGAAGGACAGGCCGCCAGGACCCAGTACTTC. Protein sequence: CASSLEGQAARTQYF.

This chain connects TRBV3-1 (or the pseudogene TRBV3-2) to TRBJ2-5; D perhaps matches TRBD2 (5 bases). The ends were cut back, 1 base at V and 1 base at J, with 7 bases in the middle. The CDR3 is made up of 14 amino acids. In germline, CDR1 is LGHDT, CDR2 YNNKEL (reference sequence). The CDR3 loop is CASSQGTSQETQYF. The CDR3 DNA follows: TGTGCCAGCAGCCAAGGAACTAGCCAAGAGACCCAGTACTTC.

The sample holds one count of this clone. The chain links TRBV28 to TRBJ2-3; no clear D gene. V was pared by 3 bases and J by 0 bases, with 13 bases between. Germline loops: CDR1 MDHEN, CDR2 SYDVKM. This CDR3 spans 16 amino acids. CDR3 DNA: TGTGCCAGCAGTTTGCCCTCCGAGATCAGCACAGATACGCAGTATTTT. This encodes CASSLPSEISTDTQYF.

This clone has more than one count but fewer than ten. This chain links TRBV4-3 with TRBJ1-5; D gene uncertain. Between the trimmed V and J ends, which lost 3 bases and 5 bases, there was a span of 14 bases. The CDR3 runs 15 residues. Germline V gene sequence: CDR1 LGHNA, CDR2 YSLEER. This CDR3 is CASSHTRWEDQPQHF. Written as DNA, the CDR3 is TGCGCCAGCAGCCATACCCGGTGGGAGGATCAGCCCCAGCATTTT.

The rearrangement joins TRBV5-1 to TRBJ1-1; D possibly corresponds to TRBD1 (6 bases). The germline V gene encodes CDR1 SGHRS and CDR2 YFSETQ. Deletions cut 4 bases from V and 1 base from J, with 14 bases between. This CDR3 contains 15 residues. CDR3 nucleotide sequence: TGCGCCAGCAGCGACTCCGGGACACAGAACACTGAAGCTTTCTTT. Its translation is CASSDSGTQNTEAFF.

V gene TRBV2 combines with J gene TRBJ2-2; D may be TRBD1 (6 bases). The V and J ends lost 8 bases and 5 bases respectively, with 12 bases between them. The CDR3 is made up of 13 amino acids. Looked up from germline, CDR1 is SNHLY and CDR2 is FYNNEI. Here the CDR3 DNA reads TGTGCCAGCGGGGGCGACGATACCGGGGAGCTGTTTTTT. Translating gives CASGGDDTGELFF.

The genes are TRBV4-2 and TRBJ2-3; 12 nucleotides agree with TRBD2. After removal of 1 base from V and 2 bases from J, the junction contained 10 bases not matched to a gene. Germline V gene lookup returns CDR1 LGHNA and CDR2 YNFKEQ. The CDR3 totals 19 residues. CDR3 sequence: CASSQVASGGARYTDTQYF. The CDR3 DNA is TGTGCCAGCAGCCAAGTAGCTAGCGGGGGGGCCCGCTACACAGATACGCAGTATTTT.

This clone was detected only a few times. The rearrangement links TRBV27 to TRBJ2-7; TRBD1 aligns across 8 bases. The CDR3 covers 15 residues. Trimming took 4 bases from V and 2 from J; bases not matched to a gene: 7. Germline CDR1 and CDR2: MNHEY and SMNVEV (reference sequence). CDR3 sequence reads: CASSSKGQGAYEQYF. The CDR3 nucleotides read TGTGCCAGCAGTTCGAAAGGACAGGGAGCCTACGAGCAGTACTTC.

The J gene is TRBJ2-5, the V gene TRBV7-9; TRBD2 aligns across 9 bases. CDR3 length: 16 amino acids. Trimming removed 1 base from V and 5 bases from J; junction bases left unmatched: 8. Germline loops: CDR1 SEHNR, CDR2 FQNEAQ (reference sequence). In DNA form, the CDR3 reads TGTGCCAGCAGCTTAGAGCTAGCGGGGAGTCGGGAGACCCAGTACTTC. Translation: CASSLELAGSRETQYF.

CDR3 protein: CASSGTDGYTF. As DNA, the CDR3 is TGCGCCAGCAGCGGGACAGATGGCTACACCTTC. This chain connects TRBV5-1 to TRBJ1-2, with 7 bases identical to TRBD1. The germline V gene has CDR1 SGHRS and CDR2 YFSETQ. Losses at the gene ends were 4 bases for V and 6 bases for J; bases not matched to a gene: 0. CDR3 length equals 11 residues.

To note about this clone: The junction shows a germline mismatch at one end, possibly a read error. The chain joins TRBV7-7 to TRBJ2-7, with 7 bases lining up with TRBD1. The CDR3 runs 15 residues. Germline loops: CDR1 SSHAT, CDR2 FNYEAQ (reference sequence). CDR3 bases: TGTGCTAGCAGCTTAAGGTTGACAGGGCACCACGAGCAGTACTTC. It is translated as CASSLRLTGHHEQYF. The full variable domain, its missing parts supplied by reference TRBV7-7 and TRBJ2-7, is GAGVSQSPRYKVTKRGQDVTLRCDPISSHATLYWYQQALGQGPEFLTYFNYEAQPDKSGLPSDRFSAERPEGSISTLTIQRTEQRDSAMYRCASSLRLTGHHEQYFGPGTRLTVT.

CDR3 DNA: TGTGCCAGCAGCCAACTGGGACAGGGTTTTTCACCCCTCCACTTT. Protein product: CASSQLGQGFSPLHF. The gene calls are TRBV16 and TRBJ1-6; 9 nucleotides align to TRBD1. The CDR3 spans 15 residues. Germline V CDR1 and CDR2: KGHSY, FQNENV. V trimming: 2 bases; J trimming: 9 bases; junction bases outside the gene matches: 5.

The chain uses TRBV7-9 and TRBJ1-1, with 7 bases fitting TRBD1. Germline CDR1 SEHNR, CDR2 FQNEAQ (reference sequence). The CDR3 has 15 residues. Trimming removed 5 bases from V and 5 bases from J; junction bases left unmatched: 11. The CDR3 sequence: CASSMGGRGYTEAFF. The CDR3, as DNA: TGTGCCAGCAGCATGGGCGGCAGGGGGTATACTGAAGCTTTCTTT.

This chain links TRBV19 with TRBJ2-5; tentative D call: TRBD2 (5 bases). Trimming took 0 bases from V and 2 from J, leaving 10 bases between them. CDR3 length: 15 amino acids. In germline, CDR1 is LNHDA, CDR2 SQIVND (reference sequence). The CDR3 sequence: CASSIDFGLQETQYF. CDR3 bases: TGTGCCAGTAGTATAGATTTTGGACTGCAAGAGACCCAGTACTTC.

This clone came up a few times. The CDR3 region is CASSFGLAGALGSNEQFF. CDR3 nucleotide sequence: TGCGCCAGCAGCTTCGGACTAGCGGGGGCGTTGGGGAGCAATGAGCAGTTCTTC. The chain joins TRBV5-1 to TRBJ2-1, with 13 bases matching TRBD2. CDR3 length: 18 residues. V lost 2 bases to trimming and J lost 6 bases; unmatched junction nucleotides: 11. Per germline, CDR1 SGHRS and CDR2 YFSETQ.

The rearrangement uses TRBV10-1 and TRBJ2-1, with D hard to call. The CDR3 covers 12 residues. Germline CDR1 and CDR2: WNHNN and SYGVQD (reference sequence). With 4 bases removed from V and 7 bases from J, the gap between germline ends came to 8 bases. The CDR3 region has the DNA TGCGCCAGCAGTGGCACTGTTAATGAGCAGTTCTTC. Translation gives CASSGTVNEQFF.

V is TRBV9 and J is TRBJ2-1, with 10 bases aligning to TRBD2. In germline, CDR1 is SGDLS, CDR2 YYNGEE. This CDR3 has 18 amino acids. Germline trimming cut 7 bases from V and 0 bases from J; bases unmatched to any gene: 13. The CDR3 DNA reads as TGTGCCAGCTCACCACTAGCGGGGAAGATGAGCTCCTACAATGAGCAGTTCTTC. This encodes CASSPLAGKMSSYNEQFF.

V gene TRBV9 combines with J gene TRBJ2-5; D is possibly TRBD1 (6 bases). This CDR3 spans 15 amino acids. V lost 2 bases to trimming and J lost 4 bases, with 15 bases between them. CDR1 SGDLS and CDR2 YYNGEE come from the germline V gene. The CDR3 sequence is CASSVVPGARETQYF. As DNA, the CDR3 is TGTGCCAGCAGCGTTGTCCCAGGGGCCCGAGAGACCCAGTACTTC. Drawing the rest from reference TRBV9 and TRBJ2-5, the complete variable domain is DSGVTQTPKHLITATGQRVTLRCSPRSGDLSVYWYQQSLDQGLQFLIQYYNGEERAKGNILERFSAQQFPDLHSELNLSSLELGDSALYFCASSVVPGARETQYFGPGTRLLVL.

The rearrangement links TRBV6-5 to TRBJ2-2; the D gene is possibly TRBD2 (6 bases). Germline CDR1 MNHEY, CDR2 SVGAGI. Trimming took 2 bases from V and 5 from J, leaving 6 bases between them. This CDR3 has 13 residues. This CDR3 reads CASSYGGTGELFF. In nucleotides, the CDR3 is TGTGCCAGCAGTTACGGGGGGACCGGGGAGCTGTTTTTT.

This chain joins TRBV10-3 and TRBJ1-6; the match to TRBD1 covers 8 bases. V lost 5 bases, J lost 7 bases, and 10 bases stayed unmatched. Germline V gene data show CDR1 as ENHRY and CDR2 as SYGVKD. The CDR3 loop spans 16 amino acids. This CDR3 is CAISPGQAVGNSPLHF. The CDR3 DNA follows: TGTGCCATCAGTCCGGGACAGGCAGTGGGAAATTCACCCCTCCACTTT.

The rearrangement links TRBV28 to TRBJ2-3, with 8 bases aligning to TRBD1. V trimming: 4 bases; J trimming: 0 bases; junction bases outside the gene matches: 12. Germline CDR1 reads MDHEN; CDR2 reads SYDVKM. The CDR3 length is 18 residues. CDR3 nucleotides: TGTGCCAGCAGTTCCAGGTGGGGGACAGGTGTTAGCACAGATACGCAGTATTTT. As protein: CASSSRWGTGVSTDTQYF.

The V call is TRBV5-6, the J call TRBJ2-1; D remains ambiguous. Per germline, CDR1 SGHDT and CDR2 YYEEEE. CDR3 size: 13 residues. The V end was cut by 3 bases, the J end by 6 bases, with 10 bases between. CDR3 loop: CASSWSARNEQFF. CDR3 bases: TGTGCCAGCAGCTGGAGTGCGCGCAATGAGCAGTTCTTC.

This CDR3 is CASSAGLAGGTTDTQYF. CDR3 coding DNA: TGTGCCAGCAGTGCAGGTCTGGCGGGGGGGACCACAGATACGCAGTATTTT. The chain combines TRBV2 with TRBJ2-3; TRBD2 aligns across 9 bases. This CDR3 spans 17 amino acids. J lost 2 bases, V lost 4 bases, and 10 bases had no gene match. Germline-derived CDR1 and CDR2 are SNHLY and FYNNEI.